These 18 T cell receptor beta chains were all obtained from the same sample, sequenced in a study of CD4 and CD8 cells across lung adenocarcinoma regions (dated by TCRdb to 2016 to 2019). Library preparation used PCR. TCRdb records HiSeq X Ten as the sequencer. The public sequencing data were trimmed at Q25 with fastp and processed into clonotypes with MiXCR by TCRdb, which kept only in-frame beta chains. Rows are unified per CDR3 protein, each entry keeping the most common DNA and genes. Present in this sample are 20,000 to 30,000 distinct CDR3 sequences, 40% to 65% of which were seen just once. Around a fifth of the sample goes to the ten largest clones. What was sequenced was CD4+ T cells from the center of a lung tumor. The sample's cell subset or site, from its label and the paper: tumor center region. These receptors were obtained from a male donor with lung adenocarcinoma. The CD4 and CD8 labels of this study may be unreliable.

The genes are TRBV9 and TRBJ2-1; TRBD2 is a possible D gene (6 bases). The CDR3 consists of 16 residues. V was trimmed by 0 bases and J by 4 bases, leaving 14 bases between them. Germline lookup yields CDR1 SGDLS and CDR2 YYNGEE. Here the CDR3 reads CASSVEVLAPYNEQFF. CDR3 bases: TGTGCCAGCAGCGTAGAGGTCCTAGCGCCTTACAATGAGCAGTTCTTC.

This clonotype was picked up many times. The chain recombines TRBV12-3 or TRBV12-4 with TRBJ2-2; 11 bases align to TRBD1. This CDR3 contains 16 residues. V dropped 4 bases and J dropped 5; count of bases not matched to a gene: 6. CDR3 sequence: CASSSRTGGATGELFF. CDR3 sequence (DNA): TGTGCCAGCAGTTCGCGGACAGGGGGCGCAACCGGGGAGCTGTTTTTT.

This clonotype appeared once. This chain connects TRBV6-1 to TRBJ1-6, with D maybe TRBD1 (5 bases). The CDR3 runs to 15 residues. The germline V and J ends were trimmed by 7 bases and 9 bases, with 19 bases remaining between them. The germline V gene encodes CDR1 MNHNS and CDR2 SASEGT. In nucleotides, the CDR3 is TGTGCCAGCATCCTAGCAGGGCCTTCGGGTTCACCCCTCCACTTT. This sequence encodes CASILAGPSGSPLHF.

In the case of this clonotype: The junction departs from the called germline gene at one end, perhaps through a read error. The rearrangement links TRBV12-3 or TRBV12-4 to TRBJ2-3; TRBD2 aligns across 9 bases. The CDR3 totals 21 residues. The CDR3 nucleotides read TGTGCCTTACGGGGCTGCGGGAGGGCGGGGATTGAAGTCAATGGCCCAGATACGCAGTATTTC. Amino acids: CALRGCGRAGIEVNGPDTQYF.

About this clonotype itself: Its ends do not fully match the called genes, so a read error is possible. This sequence joins TRBV10-2 and TRBJ2-1; 8 nucleotides line up with TRBD1. The J call may be in error: the DNA end matches TRBJ2-7 better. The CDR3 loop spans 17 amino acids. CDR1 is WSHSY and CDR2 is SAAADI in the germline V gene. The CDR3 DNA is TGCGCCAGCAGTGAGGGCAGGGGGCGTCCGTGCTCCTACGTGCAGTACTTC. Its translation: CASSEGRGRPCSYVQYF.

Points on this clonotype: Because the CDR3 is missing its conserved closing phenylalanine or tryptophan, this is likely a read error. This sequence joins TRBV7-2 and TRBJ2-5; 9 positions agree with TRBD2. V lost 5 bases, J lost 2 bases, and 9 bases stayed unmatched. The CDR3 sequence is 16 residues long. Germline assignment: CDR1 SGHTA and CDR2 FQGNSA. CDR3 in DNA: TGTGCCAGCAGCGCCTTTAGCGGGGGCGGGCAAGAGACCCAGTACTTA. Protein product: CASSAFSGGGQETQYL.

Of note for this clonotype: At one end, the junction sequence differs from germline, possibly due to a read error. The genes are TRBV7-2 and TRBJ2-6, with D hard to call. This CDR3 has 13 residues. The V gene's germline CDR1 is SGHTA and CDR2 FQGNSA. The CDR3 is CAIKAVGANKQYF. CDR3 coding DNA: TGTGCCATCAAGGCAGTGGGCGCAAATAAGCAGTACTTT.

This clonotype was seen only once. The chain links TRBV10-2 to TRBJ2-3, with 7 bases that match TRBD2. There are 13 residues in the CDR3. CDR1 is WSHSY and CDR2 is SAAADI in the germline V gene. Trimming removed 6 bases from V and 12 bases from J; junction bases left unmatched: 12. The CDR3 coding sequence is TGCGCCAGCAGCCTAGGTACTAGCGATATTCAGTATTTT. Its translation: CASSLGTSDIQYF.

The CDR3 coding sequence is TGTGCGGGGCGTGGGGGCAGCGACAAAGAGACCCAGTACTTC. It yields the protein CAGRGGSDKETQYF. The rearrangement uses TRBV6-1 and TRBJ2-5, with D possibly being TRBD1 (6 bases). The CDR3 extends over 14 amino acids. CDR1 and CDR2 from the germline V gene are MNHNS and SASEGT.

The chain uses TRBV5-1 and TRBJ2-1; no definite D call. Germline V lookup: CDR1 SGHRS, CDR2 YFSETQ. This CDR3 has 14 amino acids. V was cut by 4 bases and J by 1 base, with 9 bases left in between. The CDR3, as DNA: TGCGCCAGCAGCCTCGGATTTTCCTACAATGAGCAGTTCTTC. Translated, it gives CASSLGFSYNEQFF.

The chain links TRBV6-1 to TRBJ2-1, with TRBD2 as a possible D gene (6 bases). Trimming shortened V by 0 bases and J by 9 bases, and 21 bases separated the two germline ends. The CDR3 consists of 17 residues. Germline lookup yields CDR1 MNHNS and CDR2 SASEGT. CDR3 coding DNA: TGTGCCAGCAGTGAAGCGGGCGTGGGAAGACTAGGCGGTGAGCAGTTCTTC. Protein product: CASSEAGVGRLGGEQFF.

The chain joins TRBV27 to TRBJ1-1, with a weak D call TRBD1 (5 bases). V was cut by 6 bases and J by 3 bases, with 17 bases left in between. Germline lookup yields CDR1 MNHEY and CDR2 SMNVEV (reference sequence). There are 15 residues in the CDR3. In nucleotides, the CDR3 is TGTGCCAGCAGCTTAAATTATGGGACTCACACTGAAGCTTTCTTT. Amino acids: CASSLNYGTHTEAFF.

This clonotype was picked up many times. The chain uses TRBV6-1 and TRBJ2-7; the D gene is possibly TRBD1 (6 bases). The CDR3 spans 15 residues. Trimming took off 7 bases at V and 0 bases at J, with 16 bases between the two ends. The germline gives CDR1 MNHNS, CDR2 SASEGT. The CDR3 bases are TGTGCCAGCAATCCGGCCGGGACACACTCCTACGAGCAGTACTTC. Encoded protein: CASNPAGTHSYEQYF.

The chain combines TRBV6-1 with TRBJ2-4; 8 bases are a match to TRBD2. The last part of the DNA fits TRBJ2-5 better; the J call may be wrong. CDR3 length: 15 residues. Germline V gene lookup returns CDR1 MNHNS and CDR2 SASEGT. The CDR3 sequence is CASSEGASGQETQYF. CDR3 sequence (DNA): TGTGCCAGCAGTGAAGGGGCTAGCGGGCAAGAGACCCAGTACTTC.

The chain combines TRBV3-1 with TRBJ2-3; 8 bases map to TRBD2. The CDR3 runs to 16 residues. CDR1 is LGHDT, CDR2 YNNKEL, per germline (reference sequence). V shed 1 base, J shed 2 bases, and the junction held 5 bases outside the gene matches. Here the CDR3 reads CASSQVAGMVTDTQYF. In DNA, the CDR3 is TGTGCCAGCAGCCAAGTAGCGGGAATGGTCACAGATACGCAGTATTTT.

This clonotype has at least ten counts. The CDR3 loop reads CASRSLAGGFTDTQYF. CDR3 nucleotides: TGCGCCAGCAGGTCACTAGCGGGAGGGTTCACAGATACGCAGTATTTT. The V gene is TRBV5-1, the J gene TRBJ2-3; TRBD2 aligns across 13 bases. Trimming removed 5 bases from V and 2 bases from J; junction bases left unmatched: 5. The CDR3 loop spans 16 amino acids. In germline, CDR1 is SGHRS, CDR2 YFSETQ.

This clonotype was counted only a few times. This sequence joins TRBV10-2 and TRBJ2-1, with D tentatively TRBD1 (6 bases). The DNA matches TRBJ2-7 better at its end, which makes the J call doubtful. Germline V gene lookup returns CDR1 WSHSY and CDR2 SAAADI. The CDR3 consists of 15 residues. This chain's CDR3 is CASSGPWDTDYEQYF. The CDR3 DNA reads TGCGCCAGCAGTGGGCCATGGGACACCGACTACGAGCAGTACTTC.

V gene TRBV30 combines with J gene TRBJ2-2; 7 bases match TRBD2. The CDR3 is made up of 14 amino acids. V dropped 6 bases and J dropped 3; count of bases not matched to a gene: 7. Per germline, CDR1 GTSNPN and CDR2 SVGIG (reference sequence). The chain's CDR3 is CACGAGVDTGELFF. The CDR3 region has the DNA TGTGCCTGCGGGGCGGGAGTTGACACCGGGGAGCTGTTTTTT.